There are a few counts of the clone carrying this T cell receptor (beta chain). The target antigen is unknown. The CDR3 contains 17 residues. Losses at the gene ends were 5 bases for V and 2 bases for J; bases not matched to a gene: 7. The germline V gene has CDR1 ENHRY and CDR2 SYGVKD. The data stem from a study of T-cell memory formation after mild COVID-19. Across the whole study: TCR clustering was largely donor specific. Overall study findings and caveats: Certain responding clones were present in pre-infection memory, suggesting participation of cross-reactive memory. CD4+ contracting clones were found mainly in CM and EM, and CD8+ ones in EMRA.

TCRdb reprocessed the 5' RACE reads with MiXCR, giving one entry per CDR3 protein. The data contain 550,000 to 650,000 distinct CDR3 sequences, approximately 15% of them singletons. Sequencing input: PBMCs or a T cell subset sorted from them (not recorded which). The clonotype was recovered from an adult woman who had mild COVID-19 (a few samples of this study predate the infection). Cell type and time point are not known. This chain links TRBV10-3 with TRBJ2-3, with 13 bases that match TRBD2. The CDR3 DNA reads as TGTGCCATCAGTACCCGACTAGCGGGGGGATTCACAGATACGCAGTATTTT. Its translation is CAISTRLAGGFTDTQYF.